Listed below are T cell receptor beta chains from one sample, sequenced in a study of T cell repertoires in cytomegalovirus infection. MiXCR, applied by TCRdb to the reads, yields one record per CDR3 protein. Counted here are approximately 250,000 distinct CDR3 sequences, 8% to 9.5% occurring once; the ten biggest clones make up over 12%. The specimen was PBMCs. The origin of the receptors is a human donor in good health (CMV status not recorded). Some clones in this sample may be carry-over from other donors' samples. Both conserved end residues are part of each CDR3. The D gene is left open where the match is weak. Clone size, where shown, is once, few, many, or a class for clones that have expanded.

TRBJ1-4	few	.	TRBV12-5	TGTGCTAGTGGGACGAGGGAAAAACTGTTTTTT	CASGTREKLFF
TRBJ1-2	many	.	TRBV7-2	TGTGCCAGCAGCTCACCCGAGGCCCAGGGATATGGCTACACCTTC	CASSSPEAQGYGYTF
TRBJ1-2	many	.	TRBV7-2	TGTGCCAGCAGCTTAGCTCAGGGGCAGAACTATGGCTACACCTTC	CASSLAQGQNYGYTF
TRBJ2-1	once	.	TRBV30	TGTGCCCGGAGCCAGACAAGGAGCTCCTACAATGAGCAGTTCTTC	CARSQTRSSYNEQFF
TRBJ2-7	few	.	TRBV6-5	TGTGCCAGCAGTTACTCGACGGGCGGGAAGATATCCTACGAGCAGTACTTC	CASSYSTGGKISYEQYF
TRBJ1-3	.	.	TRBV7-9	TGTGCCAGCAGCTTACATATTTTACGGGACCGATCTGGAAACACCATATATTTT	CASSLHILRDRSGNTIYF
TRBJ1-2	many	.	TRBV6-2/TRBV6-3	TGTGCCAGCAGTCGCGGACAGCTGACGAACTATGGCTACACCTTC	CASSRGQLTNYGYTF
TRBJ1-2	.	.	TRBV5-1	TGCGCCAGCAGGGCCGGAACGGTCAACTATGGCTACACCTTC	CASRAGTVNYGYTF
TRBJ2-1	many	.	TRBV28	TGTGCCAGCAGTTTAAGCGGCCCGGCGGGCAAAGGGCAGTTCTTC	CASSLSGPAGKGQFF
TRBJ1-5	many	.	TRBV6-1	TGTGCCAGCAGTGAAGCAGGGGGCAATCAGCCCCAGCATTTT	CASSEAGGNQPQHF
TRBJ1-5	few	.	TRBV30	TGTGCCTGGAGCGAAATTGGCAATCAGCCCCAGCATTTT	CAWSEIGNQPQHF
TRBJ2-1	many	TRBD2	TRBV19	TGTGCCAGTAGTATGATACAAGCGGGAGGTCGGGGCAATGAGCAGTTCTTC	CASSMIQAGGRGNEQFF
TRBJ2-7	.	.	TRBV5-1	TGCGCCAGCAGCTTGTTAGCGAGGGGGACGGGTGAGCAGTACTTC	CASSLLARGTGEQYF
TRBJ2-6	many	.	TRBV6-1	TGTGCCAGCAGAATCACGCGCAGGGCTGGGGCCAACGTCCTGACTTTC	CASRITRRAGANVLTF
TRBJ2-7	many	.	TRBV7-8	TGTGCCAGCAGCTTAGCGCTAAGGGGAGGAGTGGGGTCGGGTAACTACGAGCAGTACTTC	CASSLALRGGVGSGNYEQYF
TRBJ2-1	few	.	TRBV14	TGTGCCAGCAGCCAAGTTCTGGGGGCCGCGCAGTTCTTC	CASSQVLGAAQFF
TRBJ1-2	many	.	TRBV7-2	TGTGCCAGCAGCGGACGGGGGTACTATGGCTACACCTTC	CASSGRGYYGYTF
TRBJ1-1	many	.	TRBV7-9	TGTGCCAGCTCCCGGGAGGTCCCGGGGGCTTTCTTT	CASSREVPGAFF